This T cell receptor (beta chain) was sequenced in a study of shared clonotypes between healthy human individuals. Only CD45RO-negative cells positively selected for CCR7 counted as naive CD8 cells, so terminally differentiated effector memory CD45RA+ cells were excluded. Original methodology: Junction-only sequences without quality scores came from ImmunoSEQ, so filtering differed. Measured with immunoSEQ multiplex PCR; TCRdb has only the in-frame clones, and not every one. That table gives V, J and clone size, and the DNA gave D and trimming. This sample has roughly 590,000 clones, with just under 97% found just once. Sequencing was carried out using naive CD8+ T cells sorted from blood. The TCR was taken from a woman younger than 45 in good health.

CDR3 residues: CAISESGITDTQYF. The DNA for the CDR3 is TGTGCCATCAGTGAGTCCGGGATCACAGATACGCAGTATTTT. The genes are TRBV10-3 and TRBJ2-3; maybe TRBD2 (5 bases). CDR1 and CDR2 (germline): ENHRY, SYGVKD. The germline V and J ends were trimmed by 0 bases and 2 bases, with 6 bases remaining between them. The CDR3 runs to 14 residues.